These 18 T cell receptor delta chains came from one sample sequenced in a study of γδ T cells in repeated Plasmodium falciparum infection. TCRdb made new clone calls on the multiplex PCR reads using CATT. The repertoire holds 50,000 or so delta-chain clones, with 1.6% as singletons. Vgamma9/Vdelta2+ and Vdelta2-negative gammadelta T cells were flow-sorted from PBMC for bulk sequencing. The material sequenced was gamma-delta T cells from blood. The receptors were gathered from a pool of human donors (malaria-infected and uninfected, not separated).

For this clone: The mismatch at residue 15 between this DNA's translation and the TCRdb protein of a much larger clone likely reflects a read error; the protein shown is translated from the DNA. The CDR3 DNA reads TGTGCTCTTGGGGACCCTTCCTTCTACTGGGGGATAGGGTCGACGTACACCGATAAACTCATCTTT. It specifies CALGDPSFYWGIGSTYTDKLIF. The chain is built from TRDV1 and TRDJ1; 11 bases line up with TRDD3. No J gene is reported in TCRdb; it was inferred here by comparing the DNA with germline. Germline trimming cut 3 bases from V and 0 bases from J; bases unmatched to any gene: 21. This CDR3 has 22 amino acids. Germline-derived CDR1 and CDR2 are TSWWSYY and QGS.

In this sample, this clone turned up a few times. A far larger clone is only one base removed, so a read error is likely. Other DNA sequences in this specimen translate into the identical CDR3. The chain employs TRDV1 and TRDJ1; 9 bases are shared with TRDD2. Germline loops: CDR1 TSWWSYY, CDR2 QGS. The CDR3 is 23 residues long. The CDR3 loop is CALGEGWPSYELWRGPYTDKLIF. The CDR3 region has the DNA TGTGCTCTTGGGGAAGGTTGGCCTTCCTACGAGCTGTGGAGGGGGCCCTACACCGACAAACTCATCTTT.

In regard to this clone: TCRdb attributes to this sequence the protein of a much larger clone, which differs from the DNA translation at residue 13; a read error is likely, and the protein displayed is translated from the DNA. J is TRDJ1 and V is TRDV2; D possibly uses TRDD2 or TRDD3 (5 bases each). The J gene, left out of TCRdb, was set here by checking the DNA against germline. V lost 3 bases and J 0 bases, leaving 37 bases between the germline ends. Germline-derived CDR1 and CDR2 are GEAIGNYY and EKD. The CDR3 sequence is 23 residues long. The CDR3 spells CACDFLSLSQKGTPRRYTDKLIF. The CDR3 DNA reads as TGTGCCTGTGACTTCCTCTCACTTTCCCAGAAGGGGACTCCTCGGCGTTACACCGATAAACTCATCTTT.

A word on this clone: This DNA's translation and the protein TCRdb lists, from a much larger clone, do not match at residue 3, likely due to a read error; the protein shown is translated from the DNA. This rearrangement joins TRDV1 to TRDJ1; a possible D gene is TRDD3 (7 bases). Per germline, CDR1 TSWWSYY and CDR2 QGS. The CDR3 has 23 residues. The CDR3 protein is CAPGELEGPTYANWGEYADKLIF. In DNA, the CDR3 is TGTGCTCCTGGGGAACTAGAAGGTCCTACGTATGCTAACTGGGGAGAGTACGCCGATAAACTCATCTTT.

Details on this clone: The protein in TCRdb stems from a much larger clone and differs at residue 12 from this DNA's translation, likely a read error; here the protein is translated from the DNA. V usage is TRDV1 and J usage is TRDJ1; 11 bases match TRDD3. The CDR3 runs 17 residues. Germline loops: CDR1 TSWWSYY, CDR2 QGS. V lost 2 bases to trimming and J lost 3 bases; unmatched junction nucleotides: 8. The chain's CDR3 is CALGELWGIRGADKLIF. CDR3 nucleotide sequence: TGTGCTCTTGGGGAATTATGGGGGATACGAGGCGCCGATAAACTCATCTTT.

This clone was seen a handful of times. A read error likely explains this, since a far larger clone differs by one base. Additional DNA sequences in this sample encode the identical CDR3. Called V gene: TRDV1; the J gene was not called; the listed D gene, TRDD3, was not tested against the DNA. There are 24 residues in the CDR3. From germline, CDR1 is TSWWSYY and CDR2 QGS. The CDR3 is CALGGIFLPSTGGYATLYTDKLIF. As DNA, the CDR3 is TGTGCTCTTGGGGGGATCTTCCTCCCTTCTACTGGGGGATACGCGACTTTGTACACCGATAAACTCATCTTC.

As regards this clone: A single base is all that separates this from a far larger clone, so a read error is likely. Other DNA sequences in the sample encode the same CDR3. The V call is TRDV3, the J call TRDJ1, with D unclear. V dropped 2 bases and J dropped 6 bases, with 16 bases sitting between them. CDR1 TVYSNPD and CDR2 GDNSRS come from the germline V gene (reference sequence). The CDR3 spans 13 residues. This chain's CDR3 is CAFSGLSANKLIF. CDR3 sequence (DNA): TGTGCCTTTTCCGGCCTTTCGGCGAATAAACTCATCTTT.

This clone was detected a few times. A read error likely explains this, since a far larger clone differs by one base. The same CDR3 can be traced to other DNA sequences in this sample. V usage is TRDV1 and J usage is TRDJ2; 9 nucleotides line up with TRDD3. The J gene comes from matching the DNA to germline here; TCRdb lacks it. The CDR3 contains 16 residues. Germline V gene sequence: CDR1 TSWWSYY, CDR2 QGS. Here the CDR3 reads CALGELGDSLTAQLFF. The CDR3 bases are TGTGCCCTTGGGGAATTGGGGGATAGTTTGACAGCACAACTCTTCTTT.

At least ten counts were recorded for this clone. For the CDR3, the DNA is TGTGCTCTTGGGGAACTGCATCTAAGGACTTCCCACACCCCAACGGGGTACTGGGGGATAGCTGGATCCGATAAACTCATCTTT. Protein sequence: CALGELHLRTSHTPTGYWGIAGSDKLIF. The chain employs TRDV1 and TRDJ1; 11 nucleotides agree with TRDD3. The J gene is not listed in TCRdb, so it was assigned here from a DNA match to germline. Germline CDR1 reads TSWWSYY; CDR2 reads QGS. The length of the CDR3 is 28 residues. V lost 0 bases, J lost 3 bases, and 39 bases stayed unmatched.

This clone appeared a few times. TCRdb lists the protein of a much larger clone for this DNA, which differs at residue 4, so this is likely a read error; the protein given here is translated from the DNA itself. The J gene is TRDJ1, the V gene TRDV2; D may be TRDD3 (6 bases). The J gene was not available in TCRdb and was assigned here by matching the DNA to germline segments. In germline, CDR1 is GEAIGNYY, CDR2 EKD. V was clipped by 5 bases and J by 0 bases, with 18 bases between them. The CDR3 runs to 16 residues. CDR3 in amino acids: CACVTLGGRYTDKLIF. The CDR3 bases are TGTGCCTGTGTCACGCTTGGGGGGCGTTACACCGATAAACTCATCTTT.

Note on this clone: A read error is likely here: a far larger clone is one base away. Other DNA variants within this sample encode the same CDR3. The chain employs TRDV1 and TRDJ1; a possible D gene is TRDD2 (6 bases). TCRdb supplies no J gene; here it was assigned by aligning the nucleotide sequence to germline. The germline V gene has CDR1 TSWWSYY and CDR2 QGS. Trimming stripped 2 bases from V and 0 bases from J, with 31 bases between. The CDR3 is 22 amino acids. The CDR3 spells CALGESKNEGAPLLPYTDKLIF. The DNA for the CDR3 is TGTGCTCTTGGGGAATCTAAAAATGAGGGGGCGCCGCTCCTACCTTACACCGATAAACTCATCTTT.

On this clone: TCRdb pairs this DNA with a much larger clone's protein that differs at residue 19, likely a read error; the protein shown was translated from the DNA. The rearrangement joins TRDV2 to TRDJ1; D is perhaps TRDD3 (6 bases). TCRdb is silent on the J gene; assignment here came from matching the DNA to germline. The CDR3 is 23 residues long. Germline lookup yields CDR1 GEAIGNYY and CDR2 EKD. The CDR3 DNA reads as TGTGCCTGTGACTTCCTCTCACTTTCCCAGAAGGGGATTCCTCGGCGTTACACCAATAAACTCATCTTT. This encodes CACDFLSLSQKGIPRRYTNKLIF.

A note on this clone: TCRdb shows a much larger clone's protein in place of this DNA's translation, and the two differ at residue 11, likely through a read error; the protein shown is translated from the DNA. CDR3 sequence reads: CALGELAFPNAGGTYTDKLIF. The DNA for the CDR3 is TGTGCTCTTGGGGAATTGGCCTTCCCGAATGCTGGGGGCACTTACACCGATAAACTCATCTTT. The chain has TRDV1 and TRDJ1, with D possibly being TRDD3 (7 bases). Here the J gene came from matching the DNA to germline, since TCRdb omits it. Germline values: CDR1 TSWWSYY, CDR2 QGS. The germline V and J ends were trimmed by 2 bases and 0 bases, with 28 bases remaining between them. The CDR3 contains 21 residues.

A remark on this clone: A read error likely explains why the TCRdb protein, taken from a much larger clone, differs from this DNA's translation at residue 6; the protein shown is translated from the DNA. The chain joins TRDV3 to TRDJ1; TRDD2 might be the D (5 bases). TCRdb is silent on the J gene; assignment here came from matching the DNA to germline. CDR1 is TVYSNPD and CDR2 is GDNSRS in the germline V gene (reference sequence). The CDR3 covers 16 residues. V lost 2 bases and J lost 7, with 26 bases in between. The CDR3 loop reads CAFFARTYPGLGKLIF. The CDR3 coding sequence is TGTGCCTTTTTTGCGAGAACCTACCCGGGCCTCGGTAAACTCATCTTT.

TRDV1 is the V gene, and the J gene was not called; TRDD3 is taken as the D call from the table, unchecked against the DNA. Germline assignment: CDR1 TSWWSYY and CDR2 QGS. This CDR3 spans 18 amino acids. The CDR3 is CALGETLILGEITDKIIF. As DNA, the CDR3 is TGTGCTCTTGGGGAAACACTAATACTGGGGGAAATAACCGATAAAATAATATTT.

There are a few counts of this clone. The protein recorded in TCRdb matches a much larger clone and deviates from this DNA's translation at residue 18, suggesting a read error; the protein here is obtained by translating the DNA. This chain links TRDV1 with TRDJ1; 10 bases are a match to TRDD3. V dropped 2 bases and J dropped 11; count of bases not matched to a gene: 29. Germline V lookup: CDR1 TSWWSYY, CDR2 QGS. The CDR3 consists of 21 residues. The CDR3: CALGEKRRCSGGYEGTYELIF. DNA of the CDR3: TGTGCTCTTGGGGAAAAACGGCGTTGTTCTGGGGGATATGAAGGAACTTATGAGCTCATCTTT.

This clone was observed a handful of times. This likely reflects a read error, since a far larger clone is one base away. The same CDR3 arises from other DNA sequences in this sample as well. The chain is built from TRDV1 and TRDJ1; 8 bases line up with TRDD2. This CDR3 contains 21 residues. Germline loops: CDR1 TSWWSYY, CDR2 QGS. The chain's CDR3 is CALGGLPTRNSGRRYTDKLIF. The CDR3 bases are TGTGCTCTTGGGGGGCTTCCTACGAGAAACTCCGGGCGTCGTTACACGGATAAACTCATCTTT.

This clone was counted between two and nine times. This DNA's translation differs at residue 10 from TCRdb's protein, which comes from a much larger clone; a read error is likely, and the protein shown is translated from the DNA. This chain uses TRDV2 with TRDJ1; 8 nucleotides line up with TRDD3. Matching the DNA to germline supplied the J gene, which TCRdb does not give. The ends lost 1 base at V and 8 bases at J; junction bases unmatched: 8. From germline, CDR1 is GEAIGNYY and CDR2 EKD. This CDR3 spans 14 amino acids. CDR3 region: CACDTILGDAKLIF. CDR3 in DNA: TGTGCCTGTGACACGATCCTGGGGGACGCAAAACTCATCTTT.